The T cell receptor beta chain described here comes from a study of T cell clones after liver transplantation (dated by TCRdb to 2018 to 2020). At the level of the whole study: The samples were obtained from ITN030ST, a randomized trial that attempted immunosuppression withdrawal within 2 years after liver transplantation. The studied cohort comprised 8 liver transplant recipients, 3 classified as tolerant and 5 as non-tolerant. To count as tolerant, a recipient had to stay completely off immunosuppression for at least one year without liver enzymes climbing beyond twice the upper limit of normal. As an antigen-independent comparator for donor-reactive sequences, third party-reactive TCRbeta sequences were also identified from pre-transplant MLRs. After a pre-transplant mixed lymphocyte reaction, TCRbeta sequencing was used to pinpoint donor-reactive T cell clones, which were subsequently tracked in post-transplant blood. Blood samples were collected pre-transplant, pre-randomization before withdrawal, and post-randomization after either full withdrawal or failed withdrawal. Three of the eight recipients were HCV-positive; the others were transplanted for non-autoimmune, non-viral indications. Subjects received no induction therapy and standard immunosuppression until randomization at 12-24 months post-transplant.

V is pared back by 6 bases and J by 8 bases, with 13 bases lying between the germline termini. The CDR3, from cysteine to phenylalanine, totals 11 residues. Solely the CDR3 DNA is kept, with 33 bases framed from the first base. Sequences DFQATT (CDR1) and SNEGSKA (CDR2) are obtained from the germline V gene (reference sequence). Unstimulated PBMCs, after thawing, were stained for CD3, CD4 and CD8 and then FACS-sorted into CD3+CD4+ and CD3+CD8+ populations. Randomization to immunosuppression withdrawal applied to every one of the 8 studied subjects. The Qiagen DNeasy Blood and Tissue Kit was used to isolate genomic DNA. The sample holds many counts of this clone. What this receptor recognizes is not known. No base-level quality is on record; no much larger clone is a single base apart. Frozen genomic DNA underwent high-throughput TCRbeta CDR3 sequencing by immunoSEQ, including PCR amplification, mapping, bias correction and internal controls. The study's own analysis went as follows. Productive rearrangements were retained, and unique TCRbeta sequences were defined by the CDR3 nucleotide sequence together with the V and J gene. For a sequence to be called donor-reactive, it needed a frequency of at least 0.01% and at least 5-fold expansion in CFSE-low cells compared with unstimulated pre-transplant cells. Minimum frequency thresholds were set for each subject on the basis of the unstimulated sample with the lowest template count, so that a detection power of at least 90% was ensured. Jensen-Shannon divergence between the top 1000 TCRbeta sequences post-transplant and pre-transplant was used to measure repertoire turnover. Changes in detection of donor-reactive sequences were assessed with two-sided Fisher's exact tests. The immuneACCESS repertoire file appears here via TCRdb, limited to in-frame rearrangements. These files lack a portion of the clones; in checked studies, under half of the deficit traces to unresolved V genes, and the cause of the others is not known. The V and J calls and clone size come from that table; D and trimming were worked out from the DNA. Present in this sample are 55,000 to 75,000 clones, 70% of which were seen just once. The top ten clonotypes cover around 2.8% of the sample.

The investigation overall reported the following: The decline in donor-reactive sequences exceeded the decline in third party-reactive sequences, suggesting partial antigen-specific deletion that was unrelated to withdrawal success. Since no allograft tissue specimens were available, donor-reactive T cells may have migrated into the graft instead of being deleted. Low numbers of available donor cells limited the measurable donor-reactive repertoire in a couple of subjects. After accounting for repertoire turnover, donor-reactive detection was significantly reduced in 7 of 8 subjects for CD4 and 8 of 8 for CD8. In 5 of 8 subjects, regardless of tolerance or HCV status, circulating donor-reactive CD4 TCRbeta sequences dropped significantly post-transplant. The conclusions were considered preliminary, being limited by small, heterogeneous patient numbers and non-standardized post-transplant time points.

The sequence came from a human patient who received a liver transplant. Following transplantation, part of the T cell population may be supplied by the graft donor rather than the patient. This specimen consisted of CD4+ T cells from blood, obtained at the roughly 15-month timepoint. The sequence joins TRBV20-1 to TRBJ1-2, with the D gene not confidently named. Here is the DNA: TGCAGTGCCCAGTATGGAGGGGGCTACACCTTC. It codes for CSAQYGGGYTF.